Below, 18 T cell receptor beta chains from the same sample are listed, as sequenced in a study of cytomegalovirus exposure and HLA in healthy donors. Primers included in the PCR were 60 Vbeta and 13 Jbeta primers. Clones were sequenced by immunoSEQ multiplex PCR, and TCRdb holds only the in-frame ones, with some missing. This sample yields about 130,000 clones, of which around 72% are seen a single time; around 4% belongs to the top ten. The sample taken for sequencing was PBMCs. The origin of the receptors is a man between 25 and 39 years old in good health and CMV-seronegative.

V and J are TRBV11-2 and TRBJ1-6; a possible D gene is TRBD1 (5 bases). In germline, CDR1 is SGHAT, CDR2 FQNNGV. The CDR3 has 15 amino acids. V gave up 0 bases and J gave up 13 bases, with 16 bases separating them. The CDR3, as DNA: TGTGCCAGCAGCTTAGAATTAGCAGGGTATTTCCCCCTCCACTTT. Protein: CASSLELAGYFPLHF.

The genes are TRBV4-3 and TRBJ2-5; TRBD1 matches at 10 bases. Germline CDR1 reads LGHNA; CDR2 reads YSLEER. The CDR3 extends over 17 amino acids. V shed 0 bases, J shed 5 bases, and the junction held 9 bases outside the gene matches. In DNA, the CDR3 is TGCGCCAGCAGCCAAGATAGGGACAGGGGCCCTCAGGAGACCCAGTACTTC. Translation gives CASSQDRDRGPQETQYF.

The chain employs TRBV29-1 and TRBJ2-7; D possibly corresponds to TRBD2 (5 bases). The CDR3 is made up of 13 amino acids. V was pared by 6 bases and J by 1 base, with 13 bases between. In germline, CDR1 is SQVTM, CDR2 ANQGSEA. CDR3 sequence reads: CSVTGGESYEQYF. The DNA for the CDR3 is TGCAGCGTCACGGGTGGGGAGTCCTACGAGCAGTACTTC.

On this clone: Germline and junction disagree at one end, which may indicate a read error. The V call is TRBV6-6, the J call TRBJ2-2; a weak D match, TRBD2 (5 bases). This CDR3 comprises 11 residues. The germline CDR1 and CDR2 sequences are MNHNY and SVGAGI (reference sequence). CDR3 sequence: CASSYDGKLFF. CDR3 nucleotide sequence: TGTGCCAGCAGTTACGACGGGAAGCTGTTTTTT.

The rearrangement links TRBV5-1 to TRBJ2-2, with TRBD1 matching 10 bases. V lost 2 bases and J lost 6; bases outside the gene matches: 7. CDR1 and CDR2 (germline): SGHRS, YFSETQ. The CDR3 totals 16 residues. The CDR3 spells CASSFTGTGVAGELFF. The CDR3 DNA reads as TGCGCCAGCAGCTTTACCGGGACAGGGGTGGCCGGGGAGCTGTTTTTT. The full variable domain, with the rest looked up from reference TRBV5-1 and TRBJ2-2, is KAGVTQTPRYLIKTRGQQVTLSCSPISGHRSVSWYQQTPGQGLQFLFEYFSETQRNKGNFPGRFSGRQFSNSRSEMNVSTLELGDSALYLCASSFTGTGVAGELFFGEGSRLTVL.

V and J are TRBV28 and TRBJ1-4; D is possibly TRBD1 (6 bases). The CDR3 totals 13 residues. Germline assignment: CDR1 MDHEN and CDR2 SYDVKM. V lost 10 bases and J 8 bases, leaving 17 bases between the germline ends. CDR3 DNA sequence: TGTGCCACGCGGCCGGCAGGGGTCGAAAAACTGTTTTTT. Amino acids: CATRPAGVEKLFF.

V usage is TRBV14 and J usage is TRBJ2-1, with a tentative D call TRBD1 (6 bases). There are 15 residues in the CDR3. Germline-derived CDR1 and CDR2 are SGHDN and FVKESK. V lost 6 bases to trimming and J lost 6 bases, with 18 bases between them. The CDR3 coding sequence is TGTGCCAGCAGTCCTCGGGTGGGGGCGGGCAATGAGCAGTTCTTC. Translated, it gives CASSPRVGAGNEQFF.

This clone was detected only a few times. The chain links TRBV28 to TRBJ2-5; 7 bases agree with TRBD1. V lost 5 bases and J lost 4; bases outside the gene matches: 7. The CDR3 has 14 residues. Germline-derived CDR1 and CDR2 are MDHEN and SYDVKM. CDR3 sequence: CASSEGTVPETQYF. The CDR3 bases are TGTGCCAGCAGTGAAGGGACAGTGCCAGAGACCCAGTACTTC.

The chain recombines TRBV6-5 with TRBJ1-2; TRBD1 agrees at 8 bases. V lost 2 bases, J lost 8 bases, and 7 bases stayed unmatched. Germline V lookup: CDR1 MNHEY, CDR2 SVGAGI. The CDR3 has 14 residues. In nucleotides, the CDR3 is TGTGCCAGCAGTTACCACGACAGGGGTTTCGGCTACACCTTC. It is translated as CASSYHDRGFGYTF.

The rearrangement uses TRBV10-3 and TRBJ2-1; TRBD2 aligns across 9 bases. This CDR3 is 18 amino acids long. Germline CDR1 ENHRY, CDR2 SYGVKD. Germline trimming cut 3 bases from V and 7 bases from J; bases unmatched to any gene: 16. CDR3 sequence: CAISDLPSGAGGPNEQFF. For the CDR3, the DNA is TGTGCCATCAGTGACCTCCCGAGTGGGGCGGGGGGGCCTAATGAGCAGTTCTTC.

The chain joins TRBV7-9 to TRBJ1-3; D is ambiguous. V was cut by 3 bases and J by 4 bases, with 16 bases left in between. CDR3 length equals 16 residues. In germline, CDR1 is SEHNR, CDR2 FQNEAQ (reference sequence). CDR3 region: CASSFSTGFWGNTIYF. CDR3 DNA: TGTGCCAGCAGCTTTTCCACGGGGTTCTGGGGAAACACCATATATTTT.

The J gene is TRBJ2-1, the V gene TRBV6-5; 10 bases fit TRBD2. This CDR3 comprises 14 residues. CDR1 MNHEY and CDR2 SVGAGI come from the germline V gene. The J segment lost 7 bases and the V segment lost 7 bases, leaving 7 bases of the junction unmatched. The CDR3 sequence: CASTLAGAENEQFF. CDR3 sequence (DNA): TGTGCCAGCACTCTAGCGGGGGCCGAAAATGAGCAGTTCTTC.

The chain employs TRBV6-6 and TRBJ2-3; 7 bases match TRBD2. Germline V gene data show CDR1 as MNHNY and CDR2 as SVGAGI (reference sequence). The V gene end was trimmed by 6 bases and the J gene end by 0 bases; junction bases not matched to a gene: 9. This CDR3 region has 16 residues. The CDR3 nucleotides are TGTGCCAGCAGCCGGAGCGGGGCGGGTAGCACAGATACGCAGTATTTT. Amino acids: CASSRSGAGSTDTQYF.

This chain connects TRBV19 to TRBJ1-2; D may be TRBD1 (6 bases). This CDR3 contains 13 residues. V was pared by 7 bases and J by 4 bases, with 13 bases between. Germline CDR1 is LNHDA and CDR2 is SQIVND (reference sequence). The CDR3 nucleotides are TGTGCCAGTACTCAGAAAGGGGGCTATGGCTACACCTTC. It encodes CASTQKGGYGYTF. Looking up the rest from reference TRBV19 and TRBJ1-2 gives the full variable domain: DGGITQSPKYLFRKEGQNVTLSCEQNLNHDAMYWYRQDPGQGLRLIYYSQIVNDFQKGDIAEGYSVSREKKESFPLTVTSAQKNPTAFYLCASTQKGGYGYTFGSGTRLTVV.

This clone has a handful of counts. The J gene is TRBJ1-2, the V gene TRBV5-6, with D perhaps matching TRBD1 (5 bases). This CDR3 spans 13 amino acids. Germline V gene sequence: CDR1 SGHDT, CDR2 YYEEEE. The V end lost 3 bases, the J end lost 3 bases, and 9 bases lay between the germline ends. The CDR3 spells CASSSQGDYGYTF. DNA for the CDR3: TGTGCCAGCAGCTCTCAGGGCGACTATGGCTACACCTTC.

The V call is TRBV7-3, the J call TRBJ1-1, with D unclear. The CDR3 has 13 residues. V shed 1 base and J shed 7 bases, with 10 bases lying between them. Germline V CDR1 and CDR2: SGHTA, FQGTGA. CDR3 region: CASSLIAGFEAFF. The CDR3 nucleotides read TGTGCCAGCAGCTTAATAGCGGGATTTGAAGCTTTCTTT. The full variable domain, in which reference TRBV7-3 and TRBJ1-1 provide the parts outside the CDR3, is GAGVSQTPSNKVTEKGKYVELRCDPISGHTALYWYRQSLGQGPEFLIYFQGTGAADDSGLPNDRFFAVRPEGSVSTLKIQRTERGDSAVYLCASSLIAGFEAFFGQGTRLTVV.

The CDR3 region is CASTTGEPGELFF. CDR3 DNA sequence: TGTGCCAGTACGACAGGGGAACCCGGGGAGCTGTTTTTT. The J gene is TRBJ2-2, the V gene TRBV19; 8 nucleotides align to TRBD1. CDR1 is LNHDA, CDR2 SQIVND, per germline (reference sequence). The junction had 4 bases not matched to a gene; V was cut back by 7 bases and J by 6 bases. The CDR3 runs to 13 residues.

The genes are TRBV18 and TRBJ1-1; no firm D call. Per the germline V gene, CDR1 is KGHSH and CDR2 is LQKENI. Deletions cut 3 bases from V and 0 bases from J, with 14 bases between. This CDR3 contains 16 residues. CDR3 DNA: TGTGCCAGCTCACCCGCGGTCCTAACTCTGAACACTGAAGCTTTCTTT. This codes for CASSPAVLTLNTEAFF.